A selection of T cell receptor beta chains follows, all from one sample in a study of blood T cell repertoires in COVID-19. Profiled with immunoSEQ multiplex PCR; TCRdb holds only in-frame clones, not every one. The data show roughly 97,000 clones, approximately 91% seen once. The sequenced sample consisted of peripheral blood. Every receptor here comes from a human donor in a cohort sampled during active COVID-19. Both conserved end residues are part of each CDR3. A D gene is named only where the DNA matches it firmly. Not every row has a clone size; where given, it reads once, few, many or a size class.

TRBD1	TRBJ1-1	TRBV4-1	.	TGCGCCAGCAGCCAAGGTTCCGGACAGGGAACTGAAGCTTTCTTT	CASSQGSGQGTEAFF
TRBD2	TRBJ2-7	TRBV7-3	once	TGTGCCAGCAGCTTATATCGGGGGGAGACCTACGAGCAGTACTTC	CASSLYRGETYEQYF
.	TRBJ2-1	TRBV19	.	TGTGCCAGTAGTACCACTGGACAGTCCAATGAGCAGTTCTTC	CASSTTGQSNEQFF
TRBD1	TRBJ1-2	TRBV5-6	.	TGTGCCAGCAGCCCCACAGGGGGCTATGGCTACACCTTC	CASSPTGGYGYTF
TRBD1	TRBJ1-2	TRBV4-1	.	TGCGCCAGCAGCCAAGTCGGAAGGGGGCCTTCTAACTATGGCTACACCTTC	CASSQVGRGPSNYGYTF
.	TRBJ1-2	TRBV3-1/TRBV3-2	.	TGTGCCAGCAGCCAAGAGTGGACAGCAATAAACTATGGCTACACCTTC	CASSQEWTAINYGYTF
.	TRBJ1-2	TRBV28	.	TGTGCCAGCAGTTTGACCGAGACACTTGGCTACACCTTC	CASSLTETLGYTF
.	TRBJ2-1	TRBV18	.	TGTGCCAGCTCACCACCGAGGGACTCCTCCCAGGAGCAGTTCTTC	CASSPPRDSSQEQFF
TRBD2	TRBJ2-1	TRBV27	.	TGTGCCAGCAGTCCTTACCCCAGCGGGAGGGGCCATGAGCAGTTCTTC	CASSPYPSGRGHEQFF
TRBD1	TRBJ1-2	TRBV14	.	TGTGCCAGCAGCCTTCTTGACAGGGGATATGGCTACACCTTC	CASSLLDRGYGYTF
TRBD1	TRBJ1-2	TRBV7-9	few	TGTGCCAGCAGCTCGACAGGGGATGGCTACACCTTC	CASSSTGDGYTF
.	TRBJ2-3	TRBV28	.	TGTGCCAGCTGCAGACAGGAGTTCACAGATACGCAGTATTTT	CASCRQEFTDTQYF
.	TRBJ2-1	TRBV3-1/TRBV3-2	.	TGTGCCAGCAGCCACCCTAGCGCCCATGAGCAGTTCTTC	CASSHPSAHEQFF
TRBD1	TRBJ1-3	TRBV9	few	TGTGCCAGCAGCGTAGCCGGGACAGCTGGAAACACCATATATTTT	CASSVAGTAGNTIYF
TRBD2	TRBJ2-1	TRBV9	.	TGTGCCAGCAGCGGCTTAGGGGAAGCGGGAGGTGAGCAGTTCTTC	CASSGLGEAGGEQFF
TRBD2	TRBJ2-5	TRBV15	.	TGTGCCACCAGCGGCCGAGGGACTAGCGGACAAGAGACCCAGTACTTC	CATSGRGTSGQETQYF
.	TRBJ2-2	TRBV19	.	TGTGCCAGTAGTATGGGTTTGGCAGGTGTTGTCGGGGAGCTGTTTTTT	CASSMGLAGVVGELFF
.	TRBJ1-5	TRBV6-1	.	TGTGCCAGCAGTGAAGTGGGCGGCGCGGGTCAGCCCCAGCATTTT	CASSEVGGAGQPQHF
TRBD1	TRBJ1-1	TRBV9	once	TGTGCCAGCAAGAATGTTAAGCCGGGACAGGATCCGTCGAACACTGAAGCTTTCTTT	CASKNVKPGQDPSNTEAFF
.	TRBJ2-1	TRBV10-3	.	TGTGCCATCAGTGAGGGGCAGTCAAGGGAGCCCTACAATGAGCAGTTCTTC	CAISEGQSREPYNEQFF
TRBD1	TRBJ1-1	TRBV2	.	TGTGCCAGCAGTCCCGACAGGGTAGCCACTGAAGCTTTCTTT	CASSPDRVATEAFF
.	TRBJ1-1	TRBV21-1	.	TGTGCCAGCAGCATCGGACAGGAGAACACTGAAGCTTTCTTT	CASSIGQENTEAFF
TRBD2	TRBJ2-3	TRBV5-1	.	TGCGCCGGCAGACTAGCGGGAGATTCAGATACGCAGTATTTT	CAGRLAGDSDTQYF
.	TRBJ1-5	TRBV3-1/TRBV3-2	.	TGTGCCAGCAGCCAAGCAGGGGACCGCAATCAGCCCCAGCATTTT	CASSQAGDRNQPQHF
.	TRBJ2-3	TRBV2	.	TGTGCCAGCAGAAGGGGTAGCACAGATACGCAGTATTTT	CASRRGSTDTQYF
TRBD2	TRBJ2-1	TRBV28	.	TGTGCCAGCAGTTTAAGTCTAGCGGTCCCCAATGAGCAGTTCTTC	CASSLSLAVPNEQFF
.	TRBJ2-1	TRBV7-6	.	TGTGCCAGCAGCGCCGAGCGGACGGAATACAATGAGCAGTTCTTC	CASSAERTEYNEQFF
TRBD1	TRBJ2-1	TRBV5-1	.	TGCGCCAGCAGTTACGACAGGGAATGGGGTGAGCAGTTCTTC	CASSYDREWGEQFF
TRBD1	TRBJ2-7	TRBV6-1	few	TGTGCCAGCAGTGACCCGACAGGGGCCTACGAGCAGTACTTC	CASSDPTGAYEQYF
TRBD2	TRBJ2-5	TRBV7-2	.	TGTGCCAGCAGCCCTAACGGGGGGGGAATGGAGACCCAGTACTTC	CASSPNGGGMETQYF
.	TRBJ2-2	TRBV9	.	TGTGCCAGCAGCGTAGGACATGCGAACACCGGGGAGCTGTTTTTT	CASSVGHANTGELFF
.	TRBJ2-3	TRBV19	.	TGTGCCAGTAGCAACCGGGACTCCTATCCTAGCACAGATACGCAGTATTTT	CASSNRDSYPSTDTQYF